The table lists the clone carrying this T cell receptor (beta chain) with a few counts. This record comes from a study of T cell responses to AZD1222 COVID-19 vaccine. Pooling covered second doses at about 4 or about 12 weeks. The CDR3 runs 16 residues. The V and J ends lost 0 bases and 2 bases respectively, with 11 bases between them. Germline lookup yields CDR1 LGHNT and CDR2 FRNRAP. Sequenced by immunoSEQ multiplex PCR; TCRdb stores in-frame clones only, minus some. Of 80,000 or so clones in the sample, approximately 85% were seen once. The sequences come from peripheral blood, collected 28 days after the second AZD1222 dose. This receptor was obtained from an adult who received the AZD1222 COVID-19 vaccine. The chain couples TRBV12-5 to TRBJ2-1; TRBD2 might be the D (6 bases). CDR3 sequence reads: CASGLVLGGPYNEQFF. CDR3 nucleotides: TGTGCTAGTGGTTTGGTACTGGGGGGACCCTACAATGAGCAGTTCTTC.